These 30 T cell receptor beta chains were sequenced from one sample in a study of resident and recirculating memory T cells in vitiligo. Method: immunoSEQ multiplex PCR; TCRdb's copy keeps in-frame clones and lacks some. Of 72,000 or so clones detected, about 91% appear once; the ten largest clones hold roughly 5%. Sequenced input: blood. The receptors shown here come from a male donor with vitiligo.

V is TRBV11-3 and J is TRBJ2-2; no clear D gene. The CDR3 covers 12 residues. The V gene's germline CDR1 is SGHNT and CDR2 YENEEA. Between the trimmed V and J ends, which lost 4 bases and 6 bases, there was a span of 6 bases. The CDR3 DNA sequence: TGTGCCAGCAGCTCTTTTCCCGGGGAGCTGTTTTTT. This codes for CASSSFPGELFF.

The gene calls are TRBV28 and TRBJ1-4; unclear D gene. The CDR3 length is 14 residues. Trimming took 3 bases from V and 4 from J, leaving 9 bases between them. Germline values: CDR1 MDHEN, CDR2 SYDVKM. Here the CDR3 reads CASSFLDFNEKLFF. The DNA of the CDR3 is TGTGCCAGCAGTTTCTTAGATTTTAATGAAAAACTGTTTTTT.

V gene TRBV5-4 combines with J gene TRBJ2-3; 11 nucleotides line up with TRBD2. The CDR3 loop spans 16 amino acids. V trimming: 4 bases; J trimming: 4 bases; junction bases outside the gene matches: 8. Germline V gene data show CDR1 as SGHNT and CDR2 as YYREEE (reference sequence). CDR3 in amino acids: CASSGLAGGLSDTQYF. The CDR3, as DNA: TGTGCCAGCAGCGGCTTAGCGGGAGGGCTTTCAGATACGCAGTATTTT.

This rearrangement joins TRBV4-1 to TRBJ2-1; a weak D match, TRBD2 (5 bases). The CDR3 is 15 amino acids. From germline, CDR1 is MGHRA and CDR2 YSYEKL. Trimming cost V 1 base and J 3 bases, with 10 bases left between them. Here the CDR3 DNA reads TGCGCCAGCAGCCAAGGAGGGATGTTCTACAATGAGCAGTTCTTC. The encoded protein is CASSQGGMFYNEQFF.

The V call is TRBV28, the J call TRBJ2-7, with TRBD1 matching 7 bases. Germline CDR1 is MDHEN and CDR2 is SYDVKM. Trimming cost V 7 bases and J 2 bases; bases outside gene matches: 11. The CDR3 length is 15 residues. CDR3 in amino acids: CASTAYRGKTYEQYF. Here the CDR3 DNA reads TGTGCCAGCACCGCCTACAGGGGAAAGACCTACGAGCAGTACTTC.

V and J are TRBV6-4 and TRBJ1-2, with 12 bases fitting TRBD1. The CDR3 runs 15 residues. CDR1 is MRHNA, CDR2 SNTAGT, per germline. Trimming cost V 6 bases and J 5 bases; bases outside gene matches: 7. The DNA for the CDR3 is TGTGCCAGCAGCCCCGGGACAGGGGGCCTTTATGGCTACACCTTC. It specifies CASSPGTGGLYGYTF.

The chain carries TRBV28 and TRBJ2-5, with no clear D. The CDR3 sequence is 13 residues long. V was clipped by 6 bases and J by 5 bases, with 13 bases between them. Germline V gene lookup returns CDR1 MDHEN and CDR2 SYDVKM. CDR3 nucleotide sequence: TGTGCCAGCAGCTCCCCTGGCACGGAGACCCAGTACTTC. This codes for CASSSPGTETQYF.

The table lists this clone with a count of one. The chain carries TRBV5-4 and TRBJ1-3; TRBD1 agrees at 9 bases. Germline-derived CDR1 and CDR2 are SGHNT and YYREEE (reference sequence). This CDR3 spans 16 amino acids. V lost 4 bases and J lost 4; bases outside the gene matches: 9. The CDR3 is CASSPTGGPSGNTIYF. CDR3 DNA sequence: TGTGCCAGCAGCCCGACAGGGGGACCCTCGGGAAACACCATATATTTT.

This chain connects TRBV6-1 to TRBJ1-2; D ambiguous. The CDR3 totals 14 residues. V lost 7 bases and J 5 bases, leaving 17 bases between the germline ends. Germline assignment: CDR1 MNHNS and CDR2 SASEGT. The CDR3 reads CASTLRSSGYGYTF. For the CDR3, the DNA is TGTGCCAGCACTTTAAGGTCCTCGGGGTATGGCTACACCTTC.

This clone is a singleton in its sample. J is TRBJ2-1 and V is TRBV9; TRBD2 is a possible D gene (5 bases). V was clipped by 4 bases and J by 9 bases, with 8 bases between them. The CDR3 length is 11 residues. The germline V gene has CDR1 SGDLS and CDR2 YYNGEE. CDR3 amino acids: CASSTSSEQFF. In nucleotides, the CDR3 is TGTGCCAGCAGCACTAGTAGTGAGCAGTTCTTC.

This rearrangement joins TRBV5-4 to TRBJ2-1; TRBD2 might be the D (5 bases). The length of the CDR3 is 14 residues. Germline-derived CDR1 and CDR2 are SGHNT and YYREEE (reference sequence). V shed 2 bases and J shed 5 bases, with 11 bases lying between them. The CDR3, as DNA: TGTGCCAGCAGCTTTCAAGAGGAGGACAATGAGCAGTTCTTC. This encodes CASSFQEEDNEQFF.

The V and J genes are TRBV19 and TRBJ1-2; D is ambiguous. Germline CDR1 and CDR2: LNHDA and SQIVND (reference sequence). The V end lost 5 bases, the J end lost 5 bases, and 15 bases lay between the germline ends. The CDR3 loop spans 14 amino acids. CDR3 residues: CASSLGGSRYGYTF. The CDR3 DNA reads TGTGCCAGTAGTTTAGGAGGTTCTAGGTATGGCTACACCTTC. The full variable domain, its missing parts supplied by reference TRBV19 and TRBJ1-2, is DGGITQSPKYLFRKEGQNVTLSCEQNLNHDAMYWYRQDPGQGLRLIYYSQIVNDFQKGDIAEGYSVSREKKESFPLTVTSAQKNPTAFYLCASSLGGSRYGYTFGSGTRLTVV.

J is TRBJ1-1 and V is TRBV18, with D perhaps matching TRBD1 (6 bases). Germline CDR1 KGHSH, CDR2 LQKENI. V lost 3 bases to trimming and J lost 5 bases, with 16 bases between them. The CDR3 is 15 residues long. CDR3 bases: TGTGCCAGCTCACCCATGGGGGCCTCGCAAACTGAAGCTTTCTTT. Its translation: CASSPMGASQTEAFF.

This chain links TRBV28 with TRBJ1-2, with 10 bases matching TRBD1. Per the germline V gene, CDR1 is MDHEN and CDR2 is SYDVKM. V gave up 5 bases and J gave up 5 bases; unmatched junction bases: 14. The length of the CDR3 is 17 residues. CDR3 DNA: TGTGCCAGCAGTGTACCGGGACAGGGGAAGGCTGGATATGGCTACACCTTC. It yields the protein CASSVPGQGKAGYGYTF.

J is TRBJ1-5 and V is TRBV28, with a weak D call TRBD1 (6 bases). Trimming removed 9 bases from V and 11 bases from J, with 17 bases in between. Germline V gene lookup returns CDR1 MDHEN and CDR2 SYDVKM. The CDR3 consists of 12 residues. Here the CDR3 DNA reads TGTGCCAGTGGGGGACATCTCCGGGCCCAGCATTTT. Translated: CASGGHLRAQHF.

This chain connects TRBV7-3 to TRBJ2-6; perhaps TRBD1 as D (5 bases). Germline lookup yields CDR1 SGHTA and CDR2 FQGTGA. The V end lost 2 bases, the J end lost 1 base, and 6 bases lay between the germline ends. CDR3 size: 15 residues. CDR3 bases: TGTGCCAGCAGCTTATCAGGGTCTGGGGCCAACGTCCTGACTTTC. Protein: CASSLSGSGANVLTF.

The chain carries TRBV5-1 and TRBJ2-1, with 9 bases fitting TRBD1. The CDR3 contains 15 residues. The ends lost 2 bases at V and 6 bases at J; junction bases unmatched: 6. CDR1 and CDR2 from the germline V gene are SGHRS and YFSETQ. CDR3 in DNA: TGCGCCAGCAGCTTCCGGGACAGGGTTATCAATGAGCAGTTCTTC. Its protein product is CASSFRDRVINEQFF.

This clone was recorded once. The chain joins TRBV5-1 to TRBJ2-3; 8 bases are shared with TRBD2. V was clipped by 4 bases and J by 0 bases; unmatched bases: 7. In germline, CDR1 is SGHRS, CDR2 YFSETQ. This CDR3 is 16 amino acids long. The CDR3 spells CASSPGLAGSTDTQYF. The CDR3 DNA sequence: TGCGCCAGCAGCCCGGGGCTAGCGGGTAGCACAGATACGCAGTATTTT. Based on the CDR3 plus reference TRBV5-1 and TRBJ2-3, the full variable domain is KAGVTQTPRYLIKTRGQQVTLSCSPISGHRSVSWYQQTPGQGLQFLFEYFSETQRNKGNFPGRFSGRQFSNSRSEMNVSTLELGDSALYLCASSPGLAGSTDTQYFGPGTRLTVL.

This chain connects TRBV9 to TRBJ2-3; TRBD2 aligns across 12 bases. The CDR3 consists of 15 residues. The V and J ends lost 4 bases and 6 bases, in that order; junction bases with no gene match: 6. Per germline, CDR1 SGDLS and CDR2 YYNGEE. CDR3: CASSLTSGRSDTQYF. The CDR3 DNA sequence: TGTGCCAGCAGCTTGACTAGCGGGAGATCTGATACGCAGTATTTT.

V and J are TRBV27 and TRBJ2-1, with 7 bases identical to TRBD2. Trimming at V came to 0 bases and at J to 10 bases, leaving 6 bases not matched to a gene. This CDR3 region has 14 residues. Per the germline V gene, CDR1 is MNHEY and CDR2 is SMNVEV (reference sequence). This CDR3 is CASSLSAGLQEQFF. The CDR3 DNA follows: TGTGCCAGCAGTTTATCGGCGGGACTACAAGAGCAGTTCTTC.

The chain recombines TRBV19 with TRBJ2-1; TRBD2 matches at 7 bases. V dropped 9 bases and J dropped 4; count of bases not matched to a gene: 9. Germline CDR1 and CDR2: LNHDA and SQIVND (reference sequence). The length of the CDR3 is 14 residues. For the CDR3, the DNA is TGTGCCAGCAAAGCGGGATTCGGGTACAATGAGCAGTTCTTC. Translated, it gives CASKAGFGYNEQFF.

V is TRBV20-1 and J is TRBJ2-7, with D perhaps TRBD2 (5 bases). Germline V gene lookup returns CDR1 DFQATT and CDR2 SNEGSKA (reference sequence). This CDR3 has 11 amino acids. V gave up 7 bases and J gave up 2 bases, with 9 bases separating them. The CDR3 DNA reads TGCAGTGTTCGGGGTCCCTACGAGCAGTACTTC. Its protein is CSVRGPYEQYF.

The genes are TRBV2 and TRBJ2-7, with D uncertain. The CDR3 length is 12 residues. Trimming left V 4 bases short and J 3 bases short, with 7 bases between. Germline V CDR1 and CDR2: SNHLY, FYNNEI. CDR3 DNA sequence: TGTGCCAGCAGTGGTAGCCACTACGAGCAGTACTTC. The encoded protein is CASSGSHYEQYF.

This sequence joins TRBV28 and TRBJ1-2; 7 nucleotides match TRBD1. Germline V gene data show CDR1 as MDHEN and CDR2 as SYDVKM. V gave up 3 bases and J gave up 8 bases; unmatched junction bases: 18. CDR3 length equals 17 residues. CDR3 sequence (DNA): TGTGCCAGCAGTTTTCCTCCCGGAGGGGGCATCGTCAACGGCTACACCTTC. Translated: CASSFPPGGGIVNGYTF.

The chain combines TRBV10-3 with TRBJ2-1; possible D gene TRBD2, 6 bases. V lost 10 bases, J lost 5 bases, and 15 bases lay in between. Germline V gene sequence: CDR1 ENHRY, CDR2 SYGVKD. The CDR3 spans 13 residues. The chain's CDR3 is CATVADLNNEQFF. Written as DNA, the CDR3 is TGTGCCACGGTAGCGGATCTCAACAATGAGCAGTTCTTC.

The chain has TRBV29-1 and TRBJ1-2, with D perhaps TRBD1 (5 bases). Germline loops: CDR1 SQVTM, CDR2 ANQGSEA. Trimming left V 7 bases short and J 2 bases short, with 20 bases between. There are 15 residues in the CDR3. CDR3 residues: CSAAWGRDPNYGYTF. In nucleotides, the CDR3 is TGCAGCGCCGCTTGGGGGAGGGACCCAAACTATGGCTACACCTTC.

This sequence joins TRBV7-9 and TRBJ2-3; TRBD2 matches 7 bases. The V gene's germline CDR1 is SEHNR and CDR2 FQNEAQ (reference sequence). The CDR3 extends over 17 amino acids. V was clipped by 0 bases and J by 0 bases; unmatched bases: 6. This CDR3 is CASSLAGGPYSTDTQYF. Written as DNA, the CDR3 is TGTGCCAGCAGCTTAGCGGGAGGGCCATACAGCACAGATACGCAGTATTTT.

The chain couples TRBV29-1 to TRBJ2-5, with D possibly TRBD2 on 6 matching bases. V dropped 7 bases and J dropped 5 bases, with 8 bases sitting between them. This CDR3 contains 10 residues. Germline CDR1 is SQVTM and CDR2 is ANQGSEA. The chain's CDR3 is CSGGDETQYF. As DNA, the CDR3 is TGCAGCGGGGGGGATGAGACCCAGTACTTC.

The chain recombines TRBV10-3 with TRBJ2-4; 8 bases are a match to TRBD1. This CDR3 comprises 14 residues. The junction had 5 bases not matched to a gene; V was cut back by 10 bases and J by 0 bases. Germline lookup yields CDR1 ENHRY and CDR2 SYGVKD. The CDR3 is CATGQGLAKNIQYF. As DNA, the CDR3 is TGTGCCACAGGACAGGGCTTAGCCAAAAACATTCAGTACTTC.

This chain links TRBV13 with TRBJ2-7, with D possibly being TRBD1 (5 bases). The CDR3 spans 14 residues. Germline CDR1 PRHDT, CDR2 FYEKMQ (reference sequence). V was clipped by 5 bases and J by 6 bases, with 17 bases between them. The CDR3 spells CASSPRRTSFEQYF. As DNA, the CDR3 is TGTGCCAGCAGCCCCAGGCGGACAAGTTTCGAGCAGTACTTC.